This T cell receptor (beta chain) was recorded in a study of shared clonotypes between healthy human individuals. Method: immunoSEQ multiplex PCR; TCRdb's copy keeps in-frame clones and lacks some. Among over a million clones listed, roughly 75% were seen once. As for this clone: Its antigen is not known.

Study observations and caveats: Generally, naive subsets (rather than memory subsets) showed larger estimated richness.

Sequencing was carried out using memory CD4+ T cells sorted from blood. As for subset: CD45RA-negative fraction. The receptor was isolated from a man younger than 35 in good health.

The CDR3 sequence: CASSDRMQGTSYNEQFF. The CDR3 DNA sequence: TGTGCCAGCAGTGATCGCATGCAGGGTACTTCCTACAATGAGCAGTTCTTC. The chain couples TRBV2 to TRBJ2-1, with TRBD1 as a possible D gene (5 bases). The CDR3 extends over 17 amino acids. Trimming removed 3 bases from V and 1 base from J, with 16 bases in between. Per the germline V gene, CDR1 is SNHLY and CDR2 is FYNNEI.